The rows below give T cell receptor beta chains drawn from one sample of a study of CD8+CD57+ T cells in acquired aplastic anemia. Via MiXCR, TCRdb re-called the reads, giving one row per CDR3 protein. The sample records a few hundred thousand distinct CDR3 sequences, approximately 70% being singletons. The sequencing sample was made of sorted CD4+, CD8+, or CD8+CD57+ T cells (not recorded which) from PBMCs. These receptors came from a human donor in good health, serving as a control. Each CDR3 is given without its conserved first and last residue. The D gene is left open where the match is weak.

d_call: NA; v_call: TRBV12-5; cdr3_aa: ASTVLGRGLRY
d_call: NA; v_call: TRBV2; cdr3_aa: ASSEGMGLRGIGNTIY
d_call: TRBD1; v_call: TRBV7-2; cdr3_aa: ASSTAGQGSYEQY
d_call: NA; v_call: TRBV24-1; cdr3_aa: ATSDFKDAPQH
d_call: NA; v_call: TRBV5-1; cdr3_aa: ASSVLGLQNGKLF
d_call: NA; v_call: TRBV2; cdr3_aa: AGRDLKEHEAY
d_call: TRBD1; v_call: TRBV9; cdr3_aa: ASSGTGGAENGELF
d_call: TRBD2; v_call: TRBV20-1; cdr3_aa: SAREARGIYEQY
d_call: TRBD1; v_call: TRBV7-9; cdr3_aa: ASSRGTGGIYGYH
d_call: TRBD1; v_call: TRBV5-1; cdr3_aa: ATSPEDRVYNEQF
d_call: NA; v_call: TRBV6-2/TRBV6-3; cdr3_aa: ASKGAPLTYEQC
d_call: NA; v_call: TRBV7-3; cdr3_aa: ASSTVQVEQFSF
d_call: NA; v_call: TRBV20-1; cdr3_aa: SVVGGMDTEAF
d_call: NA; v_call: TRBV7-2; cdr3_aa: ASSAREYNHTQH
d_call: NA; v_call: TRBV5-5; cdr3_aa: ASTRGNTLQETQY
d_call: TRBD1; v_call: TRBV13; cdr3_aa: ASSLPSGGCNTEAF
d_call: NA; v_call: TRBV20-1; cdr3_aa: SAKWRITGTTFAQY
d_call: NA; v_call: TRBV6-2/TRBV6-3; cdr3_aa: ASSWTSTDTQY
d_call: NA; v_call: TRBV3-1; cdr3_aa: ASSQDLGNNEQF
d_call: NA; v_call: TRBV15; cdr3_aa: ATSRAGLSNQPQH
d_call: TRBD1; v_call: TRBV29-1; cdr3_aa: SVRDREGNTIY
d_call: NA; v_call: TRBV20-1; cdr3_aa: SARDPVNYGYT
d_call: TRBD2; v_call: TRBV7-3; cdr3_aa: ASSAPLRGARTDTQY
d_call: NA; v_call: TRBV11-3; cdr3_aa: ASSQQGDCYT
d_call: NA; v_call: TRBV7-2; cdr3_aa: ASSLDGGNNEQY
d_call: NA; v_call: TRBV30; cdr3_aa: AWSETRRGVQPQH
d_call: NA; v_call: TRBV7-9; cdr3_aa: ASSLGGANKGVGF